Presented here are 9 T cell receptor beta chains from one specimen sequenced in a study of blood T cell repertoires in COVID-19. Assay: immunoSEQ multiplex PCR; the TCRdb copy retains only in-frame clones and omits some. The sample carries 99,000 or so clones, approximately 85% recorded once. The source material was peripheral blood. The source of these receptors is a man aged 60-69 years with acute or convalescent COVID-19.

For this clone: Other DNA sequences within the sample encode an identical CDR3. V is TRBV28 and J is TRBJ1-1, with D uncertain. V gave up 2 bases and J gave up 1 base, with 5 bases separating them. Germline V gene data show CDR1 as MDHEN and CDR2 as SYDVKM. There are 13 residues in the CDR3. CDR3 sequence: CASSLSQNTEAFF. CDR3 in DNA: TGTGCCAGCAGTTTAAGCCAGAACACTGAAGCTTTCTTT.

This chain joins TRBV5-1 and TRBJ2-2; perhaps TRBD1 as D (5 bases). Trimming took 7 bases from V and 3 from J, leaving 13 bases between them. The CDR3 is 14 residues long. Germline V lookup: CDR1 SGHRS, CDR2 YFSETQ. CDR3 coding DNA: TGCGCCAGCGAAGTTTGGGGCCACACCGGGGAGCTGTTTTTT. It codes for CASEVWGHTGELFF.

The chain combines TRBV6-5 with TRBJ1-1; D call uncertain. Germline-derived CDR1 and CDR2 are MNHEY and SVGAGI. There are 13 residues in the CDR3. Trimming took 6 bases from V and 6 from J, leaving 14 bases between them. The CDR3 nucleotides are TGTGCCAGCAGAGTCCCTGGAGGTCCTGAAGCTTTCTTT. This sequence encodes CASRVPGGPEAFF.

The chain combines TRBV2 with TRBJ1-1; D is ambiguous. The CDR3 runs to 13 residues. Trimming took 6 bases from V and 2 from J, leaving 10 bases between them. The germline gives CDR1 SNHLY, CDR2 FYNNEI. The CDR3, as DNA: TGTGCCAGCAGGGGCAGCCCAAACACTGAAGCTTTCTTT. Translating gives CASRGSPNTEAFF.

The chain joins TRBV5-1 to TRBJ2-3; TRBD2 matches 9 bases. V gave up 7 bases and J gave up 4 bases; unmatched junction bases: 13. This CDR3 is built from 16 residues. Germline values: CDR1 SGHRS, CDR2 YFSETQ. The CDR3 sequence is CASAPWAGGPSDTQYF. The CDR3 nucleotides read TGCGCCAGCGCCCCCTGGGCGGGGGGGCCGTCAGATACGCAGTATTTT.

The chain links TRBV29-1 to TRBJ2-4, with no clear D. The germline V and J ends were trimmed by 1 base and 1 base, with 8 bases remaining between them. The length of the CDR3 is 14 residues. Germline CDR1 and CDR2: SQVTM and ANQGSEA. The DNA for the CDR3 is TGCAGCGTTGAAGGAGGTGGTGCCAAAAACATTCAGTACTTC. It specifies CSVEGGGAKNIQYF.

This chain connects TRBV18 to TRBJ1-6, with 7 positions matching TRBD1. The V gene end was trimmed by 5 bases and the J gene end by 0 bases; junction bases not matched to a gene: 7. The V gene's germline CDR1 is KGHSH and CDR2 LQKENI. The CDR3 is 17 amino acids. CDR3 bases: TGTGCCAGCTCAACCACGGGACAGAGCTCCTATAATTCACCCCTCCACTTT. Amino acid sequence: CASSTTGQSSYNSPLHF.

The chain employs TRBV19 and TRBJ2-2; D call uncertain. This CDR3 is 13 amino acids long. Trimming stripped 3 bases from V and 7 bases from J, with 9 bases between. Per germline, CDR1 LNHDA and CDR2 SQIVND (reference sequence). This chain's CDR3 is CASSINYGGELFF. The CDR3 DNA reads as TGTGCCAGTAGTATTAATTACGGCGGGGAGCTGTTTTTT.

V gene TRBV19 combines with J gene TRBJ1-6; the D gene is possibly TRBD1 (5 bases). In germline, CDR1 is LNHDA, CDR2 SQIVND (reference sequence). This CDR3 is built from 13 residues. The V gene lost 8 bases and the J gene lost 6 bases, with 11 bases spanning the gap. CDR3 loop: CASSDRPNSPLHF. CDR3 coding DNA: TGTGCCAGTTCCGACAGACCTAATTCACCCCTCCACTTT.